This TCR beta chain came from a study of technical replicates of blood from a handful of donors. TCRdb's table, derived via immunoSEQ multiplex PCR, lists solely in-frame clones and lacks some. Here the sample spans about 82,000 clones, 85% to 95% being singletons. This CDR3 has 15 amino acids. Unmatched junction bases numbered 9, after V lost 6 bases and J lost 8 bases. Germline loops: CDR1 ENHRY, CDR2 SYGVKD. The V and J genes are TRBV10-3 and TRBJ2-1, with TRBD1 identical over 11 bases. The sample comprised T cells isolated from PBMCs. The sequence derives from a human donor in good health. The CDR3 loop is CAIRDGQGAAYEQFF. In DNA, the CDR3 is TGTGCCATCAGGGATGGACAGGGGGCGGCCTATGAGCAGTTCTTC.